This record covers a single T cell receptor (beta chain). This sample is part of a study of T cell responses to AZD1222 COVID-19 vaccine. Sequenced by immunoSEQ multiplex PCR; TCRdb stores in-frame clones only, minus some. Of about 150,000 clones listed, about 94% were seen once; the top ten hold around 5%. The V and J ends lost 0 bases and 4 bases respectively, with 6 bases between them. The V gene's germline CDR1 is MNHEY and CDR2 SVGAGI. This CDR3 has 13 residues. This receptor was taken from an adult in good health. The source was peripheral blood, collected on day 0 of AZD1222 vaccination. This chain joins TRBV6-5 and TRBJ1-1; D gene ambiguous. CDR3 nucleotide sequence: TGTGCCAGCAGTTACTCCCGGGCCACTGAAGCTTTCTTT. It translates to CASSYSRATEAFF.